Reported below is one T cell receptor beta chain. This specimen comes from a study of blood T cell repertoires in COVID-19. The overall study: Collection of acute and convalescent COVID-19 samples took place in the United States, Italy and Spain.

TCRdb keeps only in-frame clones here, not all; method: immunoSEQ multiplex PCR. There are approximately 280,000 clones in the sample; roughly 89% occur only once, and under 7% lies in the top ten. Input material: PBMCs or T cells enriched from blood (not recorded which). The sequence was obtained from a woman between 40 and 55 years old who had recovered from COVID-19.

CDR3 sequence reads: CSVEWDRAQETQYF. The CDR3 nucleotides are TGCAGCGTTGAGTGGGACAGGGCCCAGGAGACCCAGTACTTC. The chain has TRBV29-1 and TRBJ2-5; 9 bases map to TRBD1. The J segment lost 5 bases and the V segment lost 3 bases, leaving 7 bases of the junction unmatched. Germline CDR1 and CDR2: SQVTM and ANQGSEA. The CDR3 sequence is 14 residues long. Full variable domain (rest looked up from reference TRBV29-1 and TRBJ2-5): SAVISQKPSRDICQRGTSLTIQCQVDSQVTMMFWYRQQPGQSLTLIATANQGSEATYESGFVIDKFPISRPNLTFSTLTVSNMSPEDSSIYLCSVEWDRAQETQYFGPGTRLLVL.